A single sample is the source of the 6 T cell receptor beta chains below, sequenced in a study of blood T cell repertoires in COVID-19. Sequencing used immunoSEQ multiplex PCR; TCRdb keeps in-frame clones, though not all of them. The data hold about 95,000 clones, with roughly 76% observed a single time. Sample: peripheral blood. The receptors come from an older man with COVID-19, enrolled during active disease.

J is TRBJ2-7 and V is TRBV19; maybe TRBD1 (5 bases). V was pared by 5 bases and J by 1 base, with 15 bases between. Germline assignment: CDR1 LNHDA and CDR2 SQIVND (reference sequence). The CDR3 spans 15 residues. CDR3 in amino acids: CASSQRRQGSYEQYF. The CDR3 nucleotides are TGTGCCAGTAGTCAACGGCGGCAGGGATCCTACGAGCAGTACTTC.

The chain combines TRBV3-1 (or the pseudogene TRBV3-2) with TRBJ1-2, with TRBD1 identical over 7 bases. This CDR3 is built from 13 residues. The germline CDR1 and CDR2 sequences are LGHDT and YNNKEL (reference sequence). V shed 2 bases and J 9 bases; nucleotides not matched to a gene: 6. The DNA for the CDR3 is TGTGCCAGCAGCCAAAACAGGGGAGGTAGCTACACCTTC. Translated, it gives CASSQNRGGSYTF.

A remark on this clone: Other DNA sequences in the sample encode the same CDR3. V usage is TRBV25-1 and J usage is TRBJ1-4, with 10 positions matching TRBD1. The CDR3 has 14 amino acids. Germline V gene data show CDR1 as MGHDK and CDR2 as SYGVNS. With V trimmed by 5 bases and J by 5 bases, 2 bases remained unmatched. CDR3 sequence (DNA): TGTGCCAGCAGTCGGACAGGGGGAAATGAAAAACTGTTTTTT. It is translated as CASSRTGGNEKLFF.

The rearrangement links TRBV5-4 to TRBJ1-2, with 9 nucleotides matching TRBD1. The germline V gene has CDR1 SGHNT and CDR2 YYREEE (reference sequence). Unmatched junction bases numbered 11, after V lost 4 bases and J lost 4 bases. The CDR3 consists of 16 residues. Here the CDR3 reads CASSNGQGRLGYGYTF. CDR3 bases: TGTGCCAGCAGCAACGGACAGGGGCGCCTCGGCTATGGCTACACCTTC.

The chain couples TRBV30 to TRBJ1-5, with 7 bases matching TRBD1. The germline gives CDR1 GTSNPN, CDR2 SVGIG (reference sequence). J was trimmed by 0 bases and V by 1 base; bases with no gene match: 3. The CDR3 has 15 residues. CDR3 amino acids: CAWSEGQYSNQPQHF. The CDR3 DNA is TGTGCCTGGAGTGAGGGACAGTATAGCAATCAGCCCCAGCATTTT.

This rearrangement joins TRBV7-3 to TRBJ2-3, with 8 bases that match TRBD2. Germline-derived CDR1 and CDR2 are SGHTA and FQGTGA. This CDR3 region has 15 residues. The ends lost 4 bases at V and 6 bases at J; junction bases unmatched: 9. The DNA for the CDR3 is TGTGCCAGCAGCTATAGCGGGACATTTGGGGATACGCAGTATTTT. Translation gives CASSYSGTFGDTQYF.